This entry concerns a single T cell receptor (beta chain). This clone's antigen is unknown. Base-call qualities are not available, and no considerably larger clone is one nucleotide away. The CDR3 starts with the cysteine, ends with the phenylalanine, and has 16 residues. Just CDR3 DNA is preserved here, 48 bases in frame from base 1. According to the germline V gene (reference sequence), CDR1 reads LNHNV and CDR2 reads YYDKDF. V is clipped by 3 bases and J by 3 bases, and the sequence between their germline boundaries is 15 bases long. Patients with a history of autoimmune disease or receiving systemic immunosuppression were excluded from the trial. In every dose cohort, peripheral blood was drawn for TCR sequencing at baseline, cycle 4 day 1, and cycle 7 day 1. Samples were obtained from an open-label, multicenter, first-in-human phase I dose-escalation trial of ivuxolimab. Adults with locally advanced or metastatic melanoma, renal cell carcinoma, hepatocellular carcinoma or head and neck squamous cell carcinoma were enrolled in the trial. Before TCR sequencing, CD4+ and CD8+ T cells were separately sorted from peripheral blood.

This sample was included in a study of OX40 agonist ivuxolimab in advanced cancers. In the study overall: Ivuxolimab was a fully human IgG2 agonistic monoclonal antibody targeting the costimulatory receptor OX40 (CD134). The monotherapy dose-escalation portion (N of about 52 patients) of the phase I ivuxolimab trial is reported in the paper. Of the approximately 50 patients in dose escalation, about 20 had hepatocellular carcinoma, around 15 had melanoma, 9 had renal cell carcinoma and 9 had head and neck cancer. Three dose-escalation patients achieved partial responses, one with hepatocellular carcinoma and two with cutaneous melanoma. The purpose of peripheral TCRbeta sequencing was to test whether ivuxolimab changed TCR sequence diversity and led to clonal T-cell expansion. In the dose-escalation cohort, 75% to 90% of patients were male, and the mean age was roughly 60 years with a range of about 20 to 80. Patients were allowed to have had prior anti-PD-1, anti-PD-L1 or anti-CTLA-4 therapy, and roughly 40% of the dose-escalation patients had previously received checkpoint inhibitors. Intravenous ivuxolimab was administered to patients every 2 weeks at six dose levels: 0.01, 0.1, 0.3, 1.5, 3 and 10 mg/kg. Results and caveats for the whole study, not just this receptor: The antigen specificity of the peripheral T cells that underwent clonal expansion was not determined. At doses from 0.1 to 3.0 mg/kg, clonal expansion was seen in both CD4+ and CD8+ blood T cells between baseline and week 6. On average, CD8+ T cells showed more expanded clones than CD4+ T cells after ivuxolimab. In the 0.1-3.0 mg/kg groups, partial responders were among the patients with the lowest normalized peripheral clonal expansion, particularly in CD8+ T cells. Low levels of normalized T-cell clonal expansion were also seen in some patients who did not respond.

Genomic DNA was isolated from the sorted cells so that the TCRbeta CDR3 region could be sequenced. The immunoSEQ Assay was used to sequence the TCRbeta CDR3 regions. Sourced from immuneACCESS, this table was stored by TCRdb with only in-frame sequences that have V and J called. A share of the clones is absent; for the studies checked, an unresolved V gene accounts for under half, and the remainder has no known explanation. The sample table contains about 62,000 clones; only one count was recorded for 79% of them. Of the sample, approximately 11% falls within the top ten clones. The material was CD4+ or CD8+ T cells sorted from blood, obtained in a trial of the OX40 agonist ivuxolimab. This TCR came from an adult with an advanced solid tumor such as melanoma, head and neck, liver or kidney cancer. Recombination joined TRBV15 with TRBJ1-5; TRBD1 is a weak D gene call, 6 bases matching. DNA sequence: TGTGCCACCAGCAGCGGACAGTTAACACTCAATCAGCCCCAGCATTTT. It specifies CATSSGQLTLNQPQHF.